This T cell receptor beta chain was captured by sequencing in a study of technical replicates of blood from several donors. The CDR3 is 15 amino acids. Germline CDR1 and CDR2: KGHSH and LQKENI. The V segment lost 3 bases and the J segment 4 bases; nucleotides outside the gene matches: 6. Generated by immunoSEQ multiplex PCR, the TCRdb table keeps only in-frame clones and is missing some. Of more than 65,000 clones in the sample, 91% were seen once. The sequenced sample consisted of T cells isolated from PBMCs. This TCR was recovered from a human donor in good health. Some clones in this sample may be carry-over from other donors' samples. V gene TRBV18 combines with J gene TRBJ1-5; 7 bases align to TRBD1. The CDR3 is CASSPTGTANQPQHF. The CDR3 bases are TGTGCCAGCTCACCGACCGGGACAGCAAATCAGCCCCAGCATTTT.